This entry describes one T cell receptor beta chain. Its target is not known. This entry is derived from a study of T cell responses to AZD1222 COVID-19 vaccine. Study-wide results and caveats: Per reports, nearly half of all spike-specific TCRs target regions that are unmutated in variants. Baseline seropositives among AZD1222 recipients totaled only five or six. The study found vaccine-associated CD4 TCRs spanning spike, dominant at 160-218 and 743-854. Clonal diversity was possibly underestimated, and the donors were mostly white British, with more females.

Generated by immunoSEQ multiplex PCR, the TCRdb table keeps only in-frame clones and is missing some. The sample has roughly 97,000 clones; around 89% are singletons. In germline, CDR1 is LGHDT, CDR2 YNNKEL (reference sequence). The CDR3 spans 14 residues. V was pared by 2 bases and J by 15 bases, with 10 bases of the junction left unmatched. The V call is TRBV3-1 (or the pseudogene TRBV3-2), the J call TRBJ2-1; 10 nucleotides line up with TRBD1. Sequenced here: peripheral blood, sampled on day 0 of AZD1222 vaccination. This receptor was identified in an adult in good health. The CDR3 coding sequence is TGTGCCAGCAGCCAACCCGCCCCGGGACAGGGGCTGTTCTTC. It is translated as CASSQPAPGQGLFF.